The rows below give T cell receptor beta chains drawn from one sample of a study of T cell changes during pregnancy in multiple sclerosis. The protocol was immunoSEQ multiplex PCR, while the TCRdb copy is restricted to in-frame clones and leaves out a portion. The sample yields about 27,000 clones, roughly nine tenths seen once. Sequencing used CD8+ T cells from peripheral blood mononuclear cells, obtained in the first trimester of pregnancy. These receptors were taken from a female donor in good health, enrolled as a control in a pregnancy study. CDR3s include the opening cysteine and the closing phenylalanine or tryptophan. Each record gives: clone size, CDR3 length, J gene, D gene, V gene, CDR3 protein, CDR3 DNA. A D gene is named only where the DNA matches it firmly. Where a row states a size, it is once, few, many or the class of an expanded clone; other rows omit it.

>NA|15|TRBJ2-7|TRBD2|TRBV29-1
CSVGTVRGGSYEQYF
TGCAGCGTTGGAACGGTTCGGGGGGGGTCCTACGAGCAGTACTTC
>NA|12|TRBJ2-1|NA|TRBV19
CASSISGVGQFF
TGTGCCAGTAGTATATCAGGGGTTGGACAGTTCTTC
>NA|16|TRBJ1-5|NA|TRBV18
CASSAPAGARNQPQHF
TGTGCCAGCTCGGCACCGGCAGGCGCTCGTAATCAGCCCCAGCATTTT
>NA|15|TRBJ2-1|TRBD1|TRBV29-1
CSVAHTPATGDEQFF
TGCAGCGTTGCCCACACACCCGCGACAGGGGATGAGCAGTTCTTC
>NA|14|TRBJ2-1|NA|TRBV6-5
CASSDIGGWEEQFF
TGTGCCAGCAGTGACATAGGGGGATGGGAGGAGCAGTTCTTC
>many|15|TRBJ2-6|NA|TRBV15
CATSRGDSGANVLTF
TGTGCCACCAGCAGAGGAGACTCTGGGGCCAACGTCCTGACTTTC
>NA|13|TRBJ2-7|NA|TRBV7-9
CASSYDSLYEQYF
TGTGCCAGCAGCTACGACAGCCTCTACGAGCAGTACTTC
>NA|21|TRBJ2-3|TRBD2|TRBV4-3
CASSHLLGGLAGVLPTDTQYF
TGCGCCAGCAGCCACCTCCTGGGGGGCCTAGCGGGAGTACTCCCCACAGATACGCAGTATTTT
>many|16|TRBJ2-7|TRBD1|TRBV9
CASSVAGTASVHEQYF
TGTGCCAGCAGCGTAGCAGGGACAGCTTCCGTCCACGAGCAGTACTTC
>NA|13|TRBJ1-4|TRBD1|TRBV29-1
CSVTGTGGEKLFF
TGCAGCGTGACCGGGACAGGGGGCGAAAAACTGTTTTTT
>once|14|TRBJ2-2|TRBD2|TRBV27
CASAGLEVTGELFF
TGTGCCAGCGCAGGACTAGAGGTGACCGGGGAGCTGTTTTTT
>NA|14|TRBJ2-1|TRBD1|TRBV25-1
CASGRQGGTNEQFF
TGTGCCAGCGGAAGACAGGGGGGAACGAATGAGCAGTTCTTC
>NA|15|TRBJ2-2|TRBD1|TRBV27
CASSLRTGSTGELFF
TGTGCCAGCAGTTTACGGACAGGGTCGACCGGGGAGCTGTTTTTT
>NA|14|TRBJ2-7|TRBD1|TRBV27
CASSPTGIGYEQYF
TGTGCCAGCAGTCCGACAGGGATAGGCTACGAGCAGTACTTC
>NA|12|TRBJ2-7|NA|TRBV28
CASSLFSNEQYF
TGTGCCAGCAGTTTATTCAGTAACGAGCAGTACTTC
>NA|16|TRBJ1-2|NA|TRBV21-1
CASSKMRDRPWRGYTF
TGTGCCAGCAGCAAAATGAGGGACAGGCCTTGGCGTGGCTACACCTTC
>NA|13|TRBJ1-1|NA|TRBV5-6
CASSTGGNTEAFF
TGTGCCAGCAGTACCGGGGGGAACACTGAAGCTTTCTTT
>NA|14|TRBJ2-5|TRBD2|TRBV5-1
CASRTSGYQETQYF
TGCGCCAGCAGGACTAGCGGATACCAAGAGACCCAGTACTTC
>NA|14|TRBJ1-4|NA|TRBV28
CASSFQGHGEKLFF
TGTGCCAGCAGTTTCCAGGGGCATGGTGAAAAACTGTTTTTT
>NA|12|TRBJ2-7|NA|TRBV5-1
CASSLEGGEQYF
TGCGCCAGCAGCTTGGAGGGAGGCGAGCAGTACTTC
>NA|15|TRBJ2-1|NA|TRBV11-2
CASSLVGGTYNEQFF
TGTGCCAGCAGCTTAGTTGGGGGGACTTACAATGAGCAGTTCTTC
>NA|17|TRBJ1-3|TRBD1|TRBV7-9
CASSRQGSPNSGNTIYF
TGTGCCAGCAGTCGACAGGGGTCGCCTAACTCTGGAAACACCATATATTTT
>NA|17|TRBJ2-6|NA|TRBV4-3
CASSEGAGGFGANVLTF
TGCGCCAGCTCGGAGGGAGCGGGTGGTTTTGGGGCCAACGTCCTGACTTTC
>once|16|TRBJ2-7|TRBD2|TRBV5-1
CASSLEAGVPSWEQYF
TGCGCCAGCAGCTTGGAGGCGGGAGTACCCTCCTGGGAGCAGTACTTC
>NA|14|TRBJ2-7|NA|TRBV7-9
CASSFAVVIHEQYF
TGTGCCAGCAGCTTCGCCGTAGTTATCCACGAGCAGTACTTC
>once|14|TRBJ1-6|NA|TRBV6-5
CASSSPGVDSPLHF
TGTGCCAGCAGTTCGCCAGGGGTGGATTCACCCCTCCACTTT
>once|16|TRBJ2-3|TRBD2|TRBV6-4
CASSDSTSGGADTQYF
TGTGCCAGCAGTGACTCGACTAGCGGGGGGGCAGATACGCAGTATTTT